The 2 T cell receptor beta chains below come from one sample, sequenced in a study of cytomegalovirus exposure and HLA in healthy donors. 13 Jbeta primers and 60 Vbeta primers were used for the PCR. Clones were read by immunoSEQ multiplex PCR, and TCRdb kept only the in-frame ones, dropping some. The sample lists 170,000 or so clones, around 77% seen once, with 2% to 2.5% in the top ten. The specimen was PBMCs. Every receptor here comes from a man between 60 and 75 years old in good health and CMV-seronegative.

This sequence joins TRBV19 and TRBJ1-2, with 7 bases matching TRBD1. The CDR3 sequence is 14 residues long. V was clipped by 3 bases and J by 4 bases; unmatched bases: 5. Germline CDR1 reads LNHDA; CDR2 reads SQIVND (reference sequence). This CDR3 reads CASSIQGGGYGYTF. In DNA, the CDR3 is TGTGCCAGTAGTATCCAGGGGGGAGGCTATGGCTACACCTTC.

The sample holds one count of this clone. This CDR3 is CASSLGGGTYEQYF. The CDR3 bases are TGTGCCAGCAGCTTGGGTGGCGGAACTTACGAGCAGTACTTC. The chain employs TRBV5-6 and TRBJ2-7; D is ambiguous. CDR3 length: 14 residues. V lost 0 bases and J lost 4, with 11 bases in between. Germline CDR1 is SGHDT and CDR2 is YYEEEE.